The 19 T cell receptor beta chains below all came from one sample that was sequenced in a study of blood T cell repertoires in COVID-19. Assay: immunoSEQ multiplex PCR; the TCRdb copy retains only in-frame clones and omits some. The repertoire holds around 88,000 clones, with 88% as singletons. Sequenced sample: peripheral blood. The receptors shown here come from a woman of 80 years or more with acute or convalescent COVID-19.

This clone was seen just once. The V and J genes are TRBV27 and TRBJ1-2, with D possibly TRBD1 on 5 matching bases. This CDR3 has 15 amino acids. Per the germline V gene, CDR1 is MNHEY and CDR2 is SMNVEV (reference sequence). V lost 3 bases to trimming and J lost 4 bases, with 15 bases between them. In DNA form, the CDR3 reads TGTGCCAGCAGTTTGGGGTCGGGGGTTGGCTATGGCTACACCTTC. Amino acid sequence: CASSLGSGVGYGYTF.

The chain recombines TRBV7-9 with TRBJ1-4, with D perhaps matching TRBD1 (5 bases). The length of the CDR3 is 13 residues. Trimming took 2 bases from V and 8 from J, leaving 9 bases between them. The V gene's germline CDR1 is SEHNR and CDR2 FQNEAQ (reference sequence). The CDR3 DNA follows: TGTGCCAGCAGCTTACAGGGTAACGAAAAACTGTTTTTT. Its protein product is CASSLQGNEKLFF.

This chain joins TRBV6-5 and TRBJ2-5, with TRBD2 matching 8 bases. The CDR3 spans 14 residues. V was clipped by 6 bases and J by 6 bases; unmatched bases: 9. CDR1 is MNHEY, CDR2 SVGAGI, per germline. CDR3 nucleotides: TGTGCCAGCAGCGGGGGGGCCGGGTCTAAGACCCAGTACTTC. As protein: CASSGGAGSKTQYF.

This chain links TRBV19 with TRBJ2-3; a possible D gene is TRBD2 (6 bases). The CDR3 has 15 amino acids. Germline V gene sequence: CDR1 LNHDA, CDR2 SQIVND (reference sequence). V was trimmed by 8 bases and J by 0 bases, leaving 15 bases between them. The CDR3 region is CASRRRELSTDTQYF. CDR3 nucleotides: TGTGCCAGTCGCCGGAGGGAATTAAGCACAGATACGCAGTATTTT.

The J gene is TRBJ1-3, the V gene TRBV11-2, with a possible D match to TRBD1 (5 bases). Per the germline V gene, CDR1 is SGHAT and CDR2 is FQNNGV. This CDR3 has 15 amino acids. With 3 bases removed from V and 0 bases from J, the gap between germline ends came to 9 bases. The CDR3 region is CASSLTDYSGNTIYF. The CDR3 region has the DNA TGTGCCAGCAGCTTGACAGATTACTCTGGAAACACCATATATTTT.

The J gene is TRBJ2-3, the V gene TRBV5-1, with 7 bases that match TRBD1. Trimming cost V 7 bases and J 14 bases; bases outside gene matches: 13. This CDR3 is built from 12 residues. Germline loops: CDR1 SGHRS, CDR2 YFSETQ. The CDR3 sequence is CASAPGTEDLYF. CDR3 DNA sequence: TGCGCCAGCGCCCCCGGGACAGAGGATCTGTATTTT.

CDR3 loop: CASMRLRGGGYTF. CDR3 in DNA: TGTGCCAGTATGCGGCTTCGGGGGGGTGGCTACACCTTC. This chain links TRBV19 with TRBJ1-2, with D possibly TRBD1 on 5 matching bases. The CDR3 runs 13 residues. Germline V CDR1 and CDR2: LNHDA, SQIVND (reference sequence). The V and J ends lost 7 bases and 7 bases respectively, with 16 bases between them.

V gene TRBV29-1 combines with J gene TRBJ1-2; 9 bases align to TRBD1. This CDR3 has 15 residues. The V and J ends lost 1 base and 4 bases, in that order; junction bases with no gene match: 7. Germline V lookup: CDR1 SQVTM, CDR2 ANQGSEA. The CDR3 coding sequence is TGCAGCGTTGAAGCCGGACAGGGGAAGGGCTATGGCTACACCTTC. Its translation: CSVEAGQGKGYGYTF.

The chain recombines TRBV11-3 with TRBJ2-2; D possibly corresponds to TRBD1 (6 bases). CDR1 is SGHNT, CDR2 YENEEA, per germline. CDR3 size: 14 residues. Trimming removed 5 bases from V and 6 bases from J, with 13 bases in between. The CDR3 DNA sequence: TGTGCCAGCAGCCCTTATCAGGGGTCCGGGGAGCTGTTTTTT. Its translation: CASSPYQGSGELFF.

This chain uses TRBV6-1 with TRBJ2-7; D uncertain. There are 14 residues in the CDR3. Per the germline V gene, CDR1 is MNHNS and CDR2 is SASEGT. The germline V and J ends were trimmed by 1 base and 3 bases, with 10 bases remaining between them. CDR3 loop: CASSEGVQYYEQYF. The DNA of the CDR3 is TGTGCCAGCAGTGAAGGAGTACAGTACTACGAGCAGTACTTC.

The chain carries TRBV7-2 and TRBJ2-3; TRBD2 agrees at 9 bases. CDR1 is SGHTA and CDR2 is FQGNSA in the germline V gene. The length of the CDR3 is 15 residues. V lost 5 bases to trimming and J lost 2 bases; unmatched junction nucleotides: 5. The CDR3 here is CASSRGTSFTDTQYF. The DNA of the CDR3 is TGTGCCAGCAGCCGTGGGACTAGCTTCACAGATACGCAGTATTTT.

The chain uses TRBV21-1 and TRBJ2-2; the D call in the table, TRBD1, was not verified against the DNA. TRBV21-1 represents a pseudogene. The CDR3 totals 16 residues. DNA of the CDR3: TGTGCCAGCAGCAAAGGTGGTCAGGCTTTCACCGGGGAGCTGTTTTTT. The encoded protein is CASSKGGQAFTGELFF.

The rearrangement links TRBV2 to TRBJ2-7; maybe TRBD1 (6 bases). Trimming stripped 2 bases from V and 6 bases from J, with 14 bases between. This CDR3 is 14 amino acids long. Per germline, CDR1 SNHLY and CDR2 FYNNEI. CDR3 in DNA: TGTGCCAGCAGTGAATCGACAGGAGAGGGCGAGCAGTACTTC. Translating gives CASSESTGEGEQYF.

The table lists this clone with a count of one. The chain's CDR3 is CASNRDRVILEQYF. In DNA form, the CDR3 reads TGTGCCAGCAACCGTGACAGGGTTATCCTCGAGCAGTACTTC. This sequence joins TRBV28 and TRBJ2-7, with TRBD1 matching 7 bases. CDR1 is MDHEN, CDR2 SYDVKM, per germline. J gave up 6 bases and V 7 bases, and 12 bases lay outside the gene matches. The CDR3 spans 14 residues.

A single count supports this clone. The gene calls are TRBV6-2 or TRBV6-3 and TRBJ2-5; D is unresolved. Trimming pared 3 bases from V and 5 bases from J, leaving 7 bases between. Looked up from germline, CDR1 is MNHEY and CDR2 is SVGEGT. The CDR3 contains 12 residues. CDR3 residues: CASSYARETQYF. The CDR3 DNA reads as TGTGCCAGCAGTTATGCGCGGGAGACCCAGTACTTC.

V is TRBV6-1 and J is TRBJ2-7; 9 positions match TRBD1. The CDR3 extends over 14 amino acids. J was trimmed by 5 bases and V by 5 bases; bases with no gene match: 7. CDR1 is MNHNS and CDR2 is SASEGT in the germline V gene. CDR3 loop: CASSSTRQGDEQYF. CDR3 DNA: TGTGCCAGCAGTTCCACCCGACAGGGGGACGAGCAGTACTTC.

The chain employs TRBV4-3 and TRBJ2-3; a possible D gene is TRBD1 (6 bases). This CDR3 contains 17 residues. Germline V gene lookup returns CDR1 LGHNA and CDR2 YSLEER. The germline V and J ends were trimmed by 0 bases and 6 bases, with 19 bases remaining between them. CDR3 nucleotide sequence: TGCGCCAGCAGCCAAGATCTCGGTTTACTCCAGGGGGATACGCAGTATTTT. Translating it yields CASSQDLGLLQGDTQYF.

The chain recombines TRBV28 with TRBJ1-1; 10 bases match TRBD1. Germline CDR1 is MDHEN and CDR2 is SYDVKM. V shed 6 bases and J 8 bases; nucleotides not matched to a gene: 6. The CDR3 has 13 residues. CDR3 DNA: TGTGCCAGCAGACGACAGGGGGCAACGGAAGCTTTCTTT. Amino acid sequence: CASRRQGATEAFF.

V gene TRBV5-1 combines with J gene TRBJ2-5; D is ambiguous. Germline CDR1 reads SGHRS; CDR2 reads YFSETQ. The V end lost 2 bases, the J end lost 4 bases, and 3 bases lay between the germline ends. This CDR3 has 11 amino acids. The CDR3 protein is CASSFGETQYF. The CDR3 DNA reads as TGCGCCAGCAGCTTCGGAGAGACCCAGTACTTC.